This T cell receptor (beta chain) is drawn from a study of regulatory T cells in long-lasting Graves disease. For TCR beta, libraries came from iRepertoire HTBI primers and Arm-PCR of CDR3 regions. One entry per CDR3 protein results from TCRdb running MiXCR on the multiplex PCR reads. The data show 450,000 to 700,000 distinct CDR3 sequences, less than 15% seen once. Concerning this clonotype itself: Its antigen is currently unknown.

Points from the study as a whole: Persistent Graves' cases showed lower TCR diversity than newly diagnosed cases.

Regarding time point: newly diagnosed GD, antithyroid drugs for less than 3 months. The TCR library was made from RNA extracted from PBMCs. The V and J ends lost 0 bases and 9 bases respectively, with 18 bases between them. The CDR3 spans 15 residues. Germline CDR1 and CDR2: DFQATT and SNEGSKA (reference sequence). This sample also appeared in a second study, on T cells in Graves' hyperthyroidism and ophthalmopathy.

The source is a man aged 30 to 45 with Graves disease. The V and J genes are TRBV20-1 and TRBJ2-1; no definite D call. Sample: peripheral blood mononuclear cells (PBMCs), taken at new diagnosis, from a patient treated with antithyroid drugs. CDR3 residues: CSARDFRLTGIEQFF. The CDR3 nucleotides are TGCAGTGCTAGAGATTTTCGTCTCACCGGAATTGAGCAGTTCTTC.